These 7 T cell receptor beta chains were all obtained from the same sample, sequenced in a study of CD8+CD57+ T cells in acquired aplastic anemia. Genomic DNA templated the TCR beta VDJ and CDR3 profiling. TCRdb itself ran the reads through MiXCR, one entry per CDR3 protein. There are 80,000 to 100,000 distinct CDR3 sequences in the sample; roughly two thirds occur only once, and 60% to 80% lies in the top ten. In patients chosen for sequencing, flow cytometry had shown CD8+CD57+ cell expansion. Source material: sorted CD4+, CD8+, or CD8+CD57+ T cells (not recorded which) from PBMCs. These TCRs come from a human donor with aplastic anemia.

As to this clonotype: This likely comes from a read error, as the CDR3 has no conserved phenylalanine or tryptophan at its end. The V and J genes are TRBV15 and TRBJ2-5; TRBD1 matches at 9 bases. This CDR3 is 15 amino acids long. V shed 7 bases, J shed 5 bases, and the junction held 11 bases outside the gene matches. Germline CDR1 and CDR2: LNHNV and YYDKDF (reference sequence). In DNA, the CDR3 is TGTGCCACCATCCCGGACAGGGGAGTAGGCGAGACCCAGTACATC. This encodes CATIPDRGVGETQYI.

This clonotype was detected ten times or more. The CDR3 nucleotides read TGTGCCAGCAGTGAGGGGATATCAGCAGATACGCAGTATTTT. Residues: CASSEGISADTQYF. The V call is TRBV6-4, the J call TRBJ2-3; the D is unclear. Trimming stripped 3 bases from V and 4 bases from J, with 11 bases between. Per germline, CDR1 MRHNA and CDR2 SNTAGT. The CDR3 totals 14 residues.

At least ten counts were recorded for this clonotype. The junction does not match germline at one end; this may be a read error. The chain carries TRBV2 and TRBJ2-5; possibly TRBD1 or TRBD2 for D (5 bases each). The CDR3 runs 13 residues. The germline V gene encodes CDR1 SNHLY and CDR2 FYNNEI. CDR3 protein: CASSVAVGVRGDF. The DNA for the CDR3 is TGTGCCAGCAGTGTGGCGGTAGGGGTACGAGGGGACTTC.

CDR3 nucleotide sequence: TGCGCCAGCAGCTTGGTAGCTAGCGGAAACTACGAGCAGTACTTC. This encodes CASSLVASGNYEQYF. V gene TRBV5-1 combines with J gene TRBJ2-7; 7 nucleotides match TRBD2. The germline V gene has CDR1 SGHRS and CDR2 YFSETQ. The length of the CDR3 is 15 residues. With V trimmed by 0 bases and J by 3 bases, 6 bases remained unmatched. Supplemented by reference TRBV5-1 and TRBJ2-7, the full variable domain reads KAGVTQTPRYLIKTRGQQVTLSCSPISGHRSVSWYQQTPGQGLQFLFEYFSETQRNKGNFPGRFSGRQFSNSRSEMNVSTLELGDSALYLCASSLVASGNYEQYFGPGTRLTVT.

V usage is TRBV2 and J usage is TRBJ2-7; no reliable D call. Germline CDR1 SNHLY, CDR2 FYNNEI. The CDR3 has 13 amino acids. V dropped 2 bases and J dropped 3 bases, with 8 bases sitting between them. The CDR3 here is CASSERQVYEQYF. CDR3 nucleotides: TGTGCCAGCAGTGAAAGGCAGGTCTACGAGCAGTACTTC.

The genes are TRBV7-6 and TRBJ2-1, with D unclear. Deletions cut 2 bases from V and 4 bases from J, with 6 bases between. CDR1 is SGHVS, CDR2 FNYEAQ, per germline. The CDR3 loop spans 13 amino acids. CDR3 nucleotides: TGTGCCAGCAGCTTAAGCACATACAATGAGCAGTTCTTC. Its protein is CASSLSTYNEQFF.

By share of the sample, this clonotype is medium-sized. The V call is TRBV7-6, the J call TRBJ2-1; weak D call: TRBD1 (5 bases). Between the trimmed V and J ends, which lost 3 bases and 9 bases, there was a span of 9 bases. The CDR3 is 12 residues long. Germline CDR1 and CDR2: SGHVS and FNYEAQ. The CDR3 reads CASSFSGIEQFF. The CDR3 DNA follows: TGTGCCAGCAGCTTCTCAGGGATTGAGCAGTTCTTC.